Listed here are 32 T cell receptor beta chains from one sample, sequenced in a study of blood T cell repertoires in COVID-19. The method was immunoSEQ multiplex PCR; TCRdb's version includes in-frame clones alone and lacks a portion of them. The sample shows roughly 380,000 clones, 85% of them seen only once. Source material: peripheral blood. These receptors were taken from a woman in her late teens or twenties with acute or convalescent COVID-19.

The chain has TRBV19 and TRBJ1-1; perhaps TRBD1 as D (5 bases). Germline V gene sequence: CDR1 LNHDA, CDR2 SQIVND (reference sequence). V was cut by 7 bases and J by 4 bases, with 7 bases left in between. This CDR3 contains 11 residues. The CDR3 here is CASTDSTEAFF. CDR3 bases: TGTGCCAGTACCGACAGCACTGAAGCTTTCTTT.

This chain joins TRBV3-1 (or the pseudogene TRBV3-2) and TRBJ1-2; tentatively, D is TRBD1 (6 bases). V lost 7 bases and J lost 8, with 14 bases in between. Germline V gene lookup returns CDR1 LGHDT and CDR2 YNNKEL (reference sequence). The CDR3 consists of 12 residues. In DNA, the CDR3 is TGTGCCAGCACCTCGGGGGGGACAGGCTACACCTTC. It codes for CASTSGGTGYTF.

V gene TRBV19 combines with J gene TRBJ2-7, with 14 bases lining up with TRBD2. The CDR3 extends over 17 amino acids. With 3 bases clipped from V and 4 bases from J, the junction kept 8 bases outside the gene matches. Germline CDR1 and CDR2: LNHDA and SQIVND (reference sequence). The CDR3 reads CASSITGTSGGLYEQYF. CDR3 coding DNA: TGTGCCAGTAGTATCACCGGGACTAGCGGGGGCCTATACGAGCAGTACTTC.

This chain joins TRBV28 and TRBJ2-3; D unclear. Germline CDR1 and CDR2: MDHEN and SYDVKM. Trimming pared 3 bases from V and 4 bases from J, leaving 11 bases between. The CDR3 totals 14 residues. CDR3 in DNA: TGTGCCAGCAGTTTCGAGGTTCGGGCAGATACGCAGTATTTT. Encoded protein: CASSFEVRADTQYF.

This chain uses TRBV5-1 with TRBJ1-1; D is uncertain. The CDR3 spans 13 residues. The germline V gene has CDR1 SGHRS and CDR2 YFSETQ. The V end was cut by 5 bases, the J end by 10 bases, with 18 bases between. The CDR3, as DNA: TGCGCCAGCAGTCCAACCGGGTCTTCGGGAGCTTTCTTT. Its translation: CASSPTGSSGAFF. The variable domain in full, with the rest retrieved from reference TRBV5-1 and TRBJ1-1, is KAGVTQTPRYLIKTRGQQVTLSCSPISGHRSVSWYQQTPGQGLQFLFEYFSETQRNKGNFPGRFSGRQFSNSRSEMNVSTLELGDSALYLCASSPTGSSGAFFGQGTRLTVV.

This rearrangement joins TRBV7-3 to TRBJ2-7, with 7 bases that match TRBD2. Germline V gene sequence: CDR1 SGHTA, CDR2 FQGTGA. V shed 4 bases and J 7 bases; nucleotides not matched to a gene: 10. The CDR3 extends over 14 amino acids. CDR3 in amino acids: CASSSSGYMLEQYF. The CDR3 region has the DNA TGTGCCAGCAGCTCTAGCGGTTATATGCTGGAGCAGTACTTC.

The chain employs TRBV6-5 and TRBJ1-2; TRBD1 agrees at 10 bases. The germline V gene encodes CDR1 MNHEY and CDR2 SVGAGI. V lost 5 bases, J lost 8 bases, and 11 bases stayed unmatched. The length of the CDR3 is 15 residues. The DNA of the CDR3 is TGTGCCAGCAGTCCTCCGGGACAGGGGATCTACGGCTACACCTTC. It encodes CASSPPGQGIYGYTF.

The CDR3 DNA is TGTGCCAGCAGCTCACTAGCGGTCTCCTACAATGAGCAGTTCTTC. It yields the protein CASSSLAVSYNEQFF. V and J are TRBV5-6 and TRBJ2-1; 8 bases agree with TRBD2. Germline V gene data show CDR1 as SGHDT and CDR2 as YYEEEE. The CDR3 has 15 residues. V was clipped by 3 bases and J by 0 bases; unmatched bases: 2. The variable domain in full, completed from reference TRBV5-6 and TRBJ2-1, reads DAGVTQSPTHLIKTRGQQVTLRCSPKSGHDTVSWYQQALGQGPQFIFQYYEEEERQRGNFPDRFSGHQFPNYSSELNVNALLLGDSALYLCASSSLAVSYNEQFFGPGTRLTVL.

About this clone itself: The junction does not match germline at one end; this may be a read error. The chain couples TRBV9 to TRBJ1-1, with D tentatively TRBD1 (6 bases). Germline CDR1 and CDR2: SGDLS and YYNGEE. This CDR3 region has 11 residues. The CDR3, as DNA: TGTGCCAGCAGCGCAGCAGGGGATTTGCTCTTC. Amino acid sequence: CASSAAGDLLF.

This rearrangement joins TRBV27 to TRBJ1-2, with 7 bases identical to TRBD1. The CDR3 has 17 amino acids. Per the germline V gene, CDR1 is MNHEY and CDR2 is SMNVEV (reference sequence). J lost 3 bases, V lost 1 base, and 11 bases had no gene match. DNA for the CDR3: TGTGCCAGCAGTTTATATTGGTGGACAGGCCACCACTATGGCTACACCTTC. Translation gives CASSLYWWTGHHYGYTF.

This chain connects TRBV7-9 to TRBJ1-1, with unresolved D. The CDR3 is 12 residues long. V was pared by 3 bases and J by 10 bases, with 12 bases between. Per germline, CDR1 SEHNR and CDR2 FQNEAQ (reference sequence). The CDR3 sequence: CASSLGLSGAFF. Here the CDR3 DNA reads TGTGCCAGCAGCTTGGGCCTTAGCGGAGCTTTCTTT. The full variable domain, its missing parts supplied by reference TRBV7-9 and TRBJ1-1, is DTGVSQNPRHKITKRGQNVTFRCDPISEHNRLYWYRQTLGQGPEFLTYFQNEAQLEKSRLLSDRFSAERPKGSFSTLEIQRTEQGDSAMYLCASSLGLSGAFFGQGTRLTVV.

The chain recombines TRBV10-3 with TRBJ2-3; the match to TRBD2 covers 7 bases. The CDR3 has 14 residues. V trimming: 8 bases; J trimming: 3 bases; junction bases outside the gene matches: 8. Germline V CDR1 and CDR2: ENHRY, SYGVKD. The CDR3 spells CAIVSERGTDTQYF. The CDR3 nucleotides are TGTGCCATCGTCTCTGAGCGGGGAACAGATACGCAGTATTTT.

The chain joins TRBV7-3 to TRBJ1-1; D might be TRBD1 (5 bases). The CDR3 runs to 13 residues. Deletions cut 1 base from V and 4 bases from J, with 7 bases between. CDR1 and CDR2 from the germline V gene are SGHTA and FQGTGA. CDR3 protein: CASSLMGGTEAFF. CDR3 in DNA: TGTGCCAGCAGCTTAATGGGGGGCACTGAAGCTTTCTTT.

The chain combines TRBV9 with TRBJ1-4, with 7 bases that match TRBD1. Trimming took 2 bases from V and 5 from J; bases not matched to a gene: 3. Germline V CDR1 and CDR2: SGDLS, YYNGEE. The CDR3 is 14 residues long. The CDR3 bases are TGTGCCAGCAGCGTGTCCAGGGGGAATGAAAAACTGTTTTTT. This gives the protein CASSVSRGNEKLFF.

The rearrangement uses TRBV5-6 and TRBJ2-1; 8 bases line up with TRBD1. CDR1 is SGHDT and CDR2 is YYEEEE in the germline V gene. Unmatched junction bases numbered 2, after V lost 7 bases and J lost 5 bases. The CDR3 contains 12 residues. CDR3 residues: CASGTGHNEQFF. The CDR3 DNA sequence: TGTGCCAGCGGGACAGGTCACAATGAGCAGTTCTTC.

This chain joins TRBV19 and TRBJ2-7; D may be TRBD2 (5 bases). Germline assignment: CDR1 LNHDA and CDR2 SQIVND (reference sequence). Deletions cut 5 bases from V and 3 bases from J, with 17 bases between. The length of the CDR3 is 15 residues. The DNA of the CDR3 is TGTGCCAGTAGTCCCAGCGGATCACCAAGCTACGAGCAGTACTTC. This codes for CASSPSGSPSYEQYF.

This sequence joins TRBV3-1 (or the pseudogene TRBV3-2) and TRBJ2-1; the match to TRBD2 covers 11 bases. Germline values: CDR1 LGHDT, CDR2 YNNKEL (reference sequence). The CDR3 loop spans 16 amino acids. With 4 bases clipped from V and 6 bases from J, the junction kept 8 bases outside the gene matches. This CDR3 is CASSRFSGGATNEQFF. The CDR3 DNA is TGTGCCAGCAGCCGCTTTAGCGGGGGGGCCACCAATGAGCAGTTCTTC.

The chain joins TRBV6-1 to TRBJ1-2; D might be TRBD1 (5 bases). Deletions cut 0 bases from V and 5 bases from J, with 7 bases between. The CDR3 spans 13 residues. The germline V gene has CDR1 MNHNS and CDR2 SASEGT. CDR3 in amino acids: CASSEARGYGYTF. For the CDR3, the DNA is TGTGCCAGCAGTGAAGCGCGGGGGTATGGCTACACCTTC.

The chain couples TRBV6-5 to TRBJ2-3, with TRBD2 identical over 7 bases. The V and J ends lost 8 bases and 2 bases, in that order; junction bases with no gene match: 1. Germline assignment: CDR1 MNHEY and CDR2 SVGAGI. This CDR3 is 12 amino acids long. CDR3: CASAGVTDTQYF. The CDR3 coding sequence is TGTGCCAGCGCGGGGGTCACAGATACGCAGTATTTT.

The chain joins TRBV14 to TRBJ2-7, with a tentative D call TRBD2 (5 bases). The germline CDR1 and CDR2 sequences are SGHDN and FVKESK. The CDR3 spans 15 residues. The V end was cut by 3 bases, the J end by 2 bases, with 14 bases between. The CDR3 protein is CASSQGSQTTYEQYF. The CDR3 DNA reads TGTGCCAGCAGCCAGGGGTCTCAGACTACCTACGAGCAGTACTTC.

The rearrangement links TRBV18 to TRBJ2-7, with TRBD1 matching over 7 bases. The V and J ends lost 5 bases and 1 base, in that order; junction bases with no gene match: 5. Germline V gives CDR1 KGHSH, CDR2 LQKENI. CDR3 size: 14 residues. This CDR3 is CASSWDSASYEQYF. CDR3 in DNA: TGTGCCAGCTCATGGGACAGCGCGTCCTACGAGCAGTACTTC.

Comments on this clone: This may be a read error: a much more frequent sequence differs by one nucleotide. The rearrangement uses TRBV20-1 and TRBJ2-5; D is ambiguous. The CDR3 spans 11 residues. V gave up 5 bases and J gave up 1 base, with 5 bases separating them. The germline gives CDR1 DFQATT, CDR2 SNEGSKA (reference sequence). The CDR3 DNA reads as TGCAGTGCTCAGTTCCAAGAGACCCAGTACTTC. It is translated as CSAQFQETQYF.

Here the CDR3 DNA reads TGTGCCAGCAGCTTGTCAAGGGAGATCAATGAGCAGTTCTTC. It is translated as CASSLSREINEQFF. J is TRBJ2-1 and V is TRBV5-4; D possibly corresponds to TRBD2 (5 bases). The CDR3 has 14 residues. The germline V and J ends were trimmed by 1 base and 6 bases, with 11 bases remaining between them. The germline CDR1 and CDR2 sequences are SGHNT and YYREEE (reference sequence).

The chain uses TRBV20-1 and TRBJ1-6; TRBD1 matches at 8 bases. The CDR3 sequence is 15 residues long. Germline V gene sequence: CDR1 DFQATT, CDR2 SNEGSKA (reference sequence). After removal of 3 bases from V and 7 bases from J, the junction contained 8 bases not matched to a gene. The CDR3 loop is CSASLQGAENSPLHF. DNA of the CDR3: TGCAGTGCTAGTCTTCAGGGGGCTGAAAATTCACCCCTCCACTTT.

This chain connects TRBV5-1 to TRBJ2-7, with 12 bases aligning to TRBD1. There are 15 residues in the CDR3. Germline V gene lookup returns CDR1 SGHRS and CDR2 YFSETQ. Losses at the gene ends were 4 bases for V and 7 bases for J; bases not matched to a gene: 9. This CDR3 reads CASSTGTGGLGEQYF. CDR3 nucleotides: TGCGCCAGCAGCACCGGGACAGGGGGCTTGGGGGAGCAGTACTTC.

The chain combines TRBV9 with TRBJ1-6; D is unclear. The V gene lost 3 bases and the J gene lost 7 bases, with 8 bases spanning the gap. The CDR3 runs 13 residues. CDR1 and CDR2 from the germline V gene are SGDLS and YYNGEE. The CDR3 DNA is TGTGCCAGCAGCGACAGAATAAATTCACCCCTCCACTTT. Its protein is CASSDRINSPLHF.

The gene calls are TRBV29-1 and TRBJ1-2; no clear D gene. Trimming took off 1 base at V and 6 bases at J, with 9 bases between the two ends. This CDR3 is 12 amino acids long. Germline CDR1 is SQVTM and CDR2 is ANQGSEA. The CDR3 region is CSVEVQRDGYTF. The CDR3 nucleotides are TGCAGCGTTGAAGTCCAGCGCGATGGCTACACCTTC.

The sample holds one count of this clone. The rearrangement uses TRBV6-1 and TRBJ2-4, with 7 bases that match TRBD2. The CDR3 contains 17 residues. After removal of 3 bases from V and 2 bases from J, the junction contained 10 bases not matched to a gene. The germline gives CDR1 MNHNS, CDR2 SASEGT. The CDR3 region has the DNA TGTGCCAGCAGTGAGGATGGGAGGGCCGGATCCAAAAACATTCAGTACTTC. Translating gives CASSEDGRAGSKNIQYF.

V is TRBV6-5 and J is TRBJ1-5, with D possibly being TRBD1 (6 bases). With 6 bases removed from V and 4 bases from J, the gap between germline ends came to 10 bases. The CDR3 spans 13 residues. Germline V gene data show CDR1 as MNHEY and CDR2 as SVGAGI. The CDR3 region is CASSTGWNQPQHF. CDR3 sequence (DNA): TGTGCCAGCAGCACAGGGTGGAATCAGCCCCAGCATTTT.

This rearrangement joins TRBV18 to TRBJ1-4; TRBD1 matches 7 bases. Germline CDR1 and CDR2: KGHSH and LQKENI. Unmatched junction bases numbered 4, after V lost 3 bases and J lost 0 bases. The CDR3 sequence is 16 residues long. The CDR3 nucleotides read TGTGCCAGCTCACCCCTCACAGGGGCAACTAATGAAAAACTGTTTTTT. This gives the protein CASSPLTGATNEKLFF.

This sequence joins TRBV5-1 and TRBJ2-3; 13 nucleotides align to TRBD2. With V trimmed by 4 bases and J by 3 bases, 2 bases remained unmatched. Germline V gene sequence: CDR1 SGHRS, CDR2 YFSETQ. This CDR3 is 15 amino acids long. Written as DNA, the CDR3 is TGCGCCAGCAGCCAGACTAGCGGGAGGACAGATACGCAGTATTTT. Translated, it gives CASSQTSGRTDTQYF.

The rearrangement joins TRBV7-3 to TRBJ2-2, with a weak D call TRBD2 (6 bases). V dropped 5 bases and J dropped 7 bases, with 20 bases sitting between them. This CDR3 has 16 residues. Germline V gives CDR1 SGHTA, CDR2 FQGTGA. The CDR3 sequence: CASSLNGGSIGGELFF. The CDR3 DNA reads TGTGCCAGCAGCCTAAACGGGGGAAGTATAGGCGGGGAGCTGTTTTTT. The whole variable domain, filled in from reference TRBV7-3 and TRBJ2-2, reads GAGVSQTPSNKVTEKGKYVELRCDPISGHTALYWYRQSLGQGPEFLIYFQGTGAADDSGLPNDRFFAVRPEGSVSTLKIQRTERGDSAVYLCASSLNGGSIGGELFFGEGSRLTVL.